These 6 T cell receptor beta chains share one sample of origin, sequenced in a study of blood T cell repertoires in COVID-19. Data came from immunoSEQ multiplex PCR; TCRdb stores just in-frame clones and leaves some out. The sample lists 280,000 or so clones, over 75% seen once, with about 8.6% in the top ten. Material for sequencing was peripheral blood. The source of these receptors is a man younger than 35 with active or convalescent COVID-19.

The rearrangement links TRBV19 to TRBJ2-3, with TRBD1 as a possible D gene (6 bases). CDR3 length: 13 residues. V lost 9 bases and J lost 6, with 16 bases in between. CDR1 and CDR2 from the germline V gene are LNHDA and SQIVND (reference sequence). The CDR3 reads CASARGGKDTQYF. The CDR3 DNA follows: TGTGCCAGCGCCCGAGGGGGTAAGGATACGCAGTATTTT.

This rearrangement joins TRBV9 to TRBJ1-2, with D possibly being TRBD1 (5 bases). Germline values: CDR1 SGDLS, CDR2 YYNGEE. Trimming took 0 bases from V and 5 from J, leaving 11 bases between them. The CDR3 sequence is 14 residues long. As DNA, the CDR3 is TGTGCCAGCAGCGTAGTATCAGGGCTTTATGGCTACACCTTC. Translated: CASSVVSGLYGYTF.

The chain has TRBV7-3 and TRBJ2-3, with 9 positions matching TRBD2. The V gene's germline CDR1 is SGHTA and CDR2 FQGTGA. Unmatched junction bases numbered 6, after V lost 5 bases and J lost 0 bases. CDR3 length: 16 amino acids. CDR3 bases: TGTGCCAGCAGCCTCCGACTAGCGGCTAGCACAGATACGCAGTATTTT. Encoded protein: CASSLRLAASTDTQYF.

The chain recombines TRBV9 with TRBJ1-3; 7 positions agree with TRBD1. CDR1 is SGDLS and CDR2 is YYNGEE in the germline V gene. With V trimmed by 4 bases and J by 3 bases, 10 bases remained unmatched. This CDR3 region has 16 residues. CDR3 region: CASSSSRGQSGNTIYF. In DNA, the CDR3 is TGTGCCAGCAGCTCCTCTAGGGGGCAAAGTGGAAACACCATATATTTT.

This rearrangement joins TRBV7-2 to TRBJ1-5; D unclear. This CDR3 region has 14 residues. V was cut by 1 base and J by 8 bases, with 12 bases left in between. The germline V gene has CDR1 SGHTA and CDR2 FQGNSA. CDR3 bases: TGTGCCAGCAGCTTAGTTCTAGGCCCTGAGCCCCAGCATTTT. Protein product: CASSLVLGPEPQHF.

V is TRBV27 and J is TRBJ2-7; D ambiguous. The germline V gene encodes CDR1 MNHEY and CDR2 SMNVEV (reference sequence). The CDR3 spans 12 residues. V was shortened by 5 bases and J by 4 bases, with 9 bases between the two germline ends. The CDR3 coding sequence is TGTGCCAGCAGTCCGGCCGGGTACGAGCAGTACTTC. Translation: CASSPAGYEQYF.